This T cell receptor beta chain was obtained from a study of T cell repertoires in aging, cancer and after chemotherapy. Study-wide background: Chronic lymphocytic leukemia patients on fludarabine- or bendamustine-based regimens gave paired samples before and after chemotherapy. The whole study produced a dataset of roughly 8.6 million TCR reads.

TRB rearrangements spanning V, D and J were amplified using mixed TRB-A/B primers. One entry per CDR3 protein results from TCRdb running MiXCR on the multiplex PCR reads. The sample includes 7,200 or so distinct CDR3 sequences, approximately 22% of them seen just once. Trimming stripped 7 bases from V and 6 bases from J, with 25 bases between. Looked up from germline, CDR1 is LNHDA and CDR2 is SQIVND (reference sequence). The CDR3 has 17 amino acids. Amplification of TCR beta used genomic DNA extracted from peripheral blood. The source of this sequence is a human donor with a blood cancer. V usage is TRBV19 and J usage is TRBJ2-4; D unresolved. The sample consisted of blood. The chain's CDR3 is CASTQAASSSSSNIQYF. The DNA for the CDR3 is TGTGCCAGTACCCAGGCGGCTAGTTCCAGCAGTTCAAACATTCAGTACTTC.